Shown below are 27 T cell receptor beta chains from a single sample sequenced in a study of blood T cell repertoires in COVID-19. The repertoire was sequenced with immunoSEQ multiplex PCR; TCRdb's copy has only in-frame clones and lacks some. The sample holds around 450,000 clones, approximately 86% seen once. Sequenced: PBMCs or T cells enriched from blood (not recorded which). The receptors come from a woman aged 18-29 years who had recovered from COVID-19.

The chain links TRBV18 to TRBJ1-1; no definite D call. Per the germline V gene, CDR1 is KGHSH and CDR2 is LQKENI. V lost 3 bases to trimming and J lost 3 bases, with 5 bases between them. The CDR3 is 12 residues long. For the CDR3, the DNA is TGTGCCAGCTCACCTCCGGACACTGAAGCTTTCTTT. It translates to CASSPPDTEAFF.

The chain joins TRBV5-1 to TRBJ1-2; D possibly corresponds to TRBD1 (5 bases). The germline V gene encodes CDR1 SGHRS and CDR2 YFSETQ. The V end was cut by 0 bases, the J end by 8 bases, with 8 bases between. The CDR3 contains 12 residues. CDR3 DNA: TGCGCCAGCAGCTTGGCGGGGGGAGGCTACACCTTC. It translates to CASSLAGGGYTF.

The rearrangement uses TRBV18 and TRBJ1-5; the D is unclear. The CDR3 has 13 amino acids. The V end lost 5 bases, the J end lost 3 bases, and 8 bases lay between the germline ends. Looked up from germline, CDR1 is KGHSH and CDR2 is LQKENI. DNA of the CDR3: TGTGCCAGCTCAGAGGGATTCAATCAGCCCCAGCATTTT. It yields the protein CASSEGFNQPQHF.

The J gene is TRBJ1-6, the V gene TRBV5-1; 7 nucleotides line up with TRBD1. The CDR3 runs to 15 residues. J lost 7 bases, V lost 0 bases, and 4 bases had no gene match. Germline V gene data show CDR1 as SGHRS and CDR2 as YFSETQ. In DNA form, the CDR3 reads TGCGCCAGCAGCTTGGCCGAGACAGGGAATTCACCCCTCCACTTT. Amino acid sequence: CASSLAETGNSPLHF.

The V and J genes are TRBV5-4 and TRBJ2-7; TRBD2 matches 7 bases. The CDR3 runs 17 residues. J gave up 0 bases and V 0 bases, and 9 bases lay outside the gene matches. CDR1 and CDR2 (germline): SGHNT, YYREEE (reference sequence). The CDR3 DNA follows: TGTGCCAGCAGCTTGGGCGGAGCGGGGCCTATCTCCTACGAGCAGTACTTC. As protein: CASSLGGAGPISYEQYF.

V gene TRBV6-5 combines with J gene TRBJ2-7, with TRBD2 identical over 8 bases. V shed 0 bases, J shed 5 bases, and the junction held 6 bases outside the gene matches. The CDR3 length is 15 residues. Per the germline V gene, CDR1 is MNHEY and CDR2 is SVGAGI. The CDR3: CASSYSVSGGNEQYF. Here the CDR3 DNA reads TGTGCCAGCAGTTACTCGGTGAGCGGGGGTAACGAGCAGTACTTC.

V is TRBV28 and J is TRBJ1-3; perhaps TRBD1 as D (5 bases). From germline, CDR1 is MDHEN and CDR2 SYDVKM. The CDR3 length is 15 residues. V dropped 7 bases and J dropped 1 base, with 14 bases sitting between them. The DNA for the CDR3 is TGTGCCAGCACGTCACGCAGGGATTCTGGAAACACCATATATTTT. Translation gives CASTSRRDSGNTIYF.

The CDR3 DNA is TGTGCCAGCTCACCAGCGGGGGGCCCTAGCACAGATACGCAGTATTTT. This sequence encodes CASSPAGGPSTDTQYF. This rearrangement joins TRBV18 to TRBJ2-3; TRBD2 matches at 8 bases. This CDR3 has 16 residues. Per the germline V gene, CDR1 is KGHSH and CDR2 is LQKENI. Losses at the gene ends were 2 bases for V and 0 bases for J; bases not matched to a gene: 4. The variable domain in full, with the rest retrieved from reference TRBV18 and TRBJ2-3, is NAGVMQNPRHLVRRRGQEARLRCSPMKGHSHVYWYRQLPEEGLKFMVYLQKENIIDESGMPKERFSAEFPKEGPSILRIQQVVRGDSAAYFCASSPAGGPSTDTQYFGPGTRLTVL.

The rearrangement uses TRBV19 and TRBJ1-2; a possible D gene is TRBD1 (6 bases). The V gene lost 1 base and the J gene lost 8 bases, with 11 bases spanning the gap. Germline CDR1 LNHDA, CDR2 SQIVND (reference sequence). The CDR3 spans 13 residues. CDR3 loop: CASSIGQGSGYTF. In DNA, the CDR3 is TGTGCCAGTAGTATAGGTCAGGGGAGCGGCTACACCTTC.

This chain's CDR3 is CATRTTGINSPLHF. The CDR3 coding sequence is TGTGCCACCAGGACGACAGGGATTAATTCACCCCTCCACTTT. This chain joins TRBV24-1 and TRBJ1-6, with TRBD1 matching 7 bases. The CDR3 extends over 14 amino acids. V dropped 7 bases and J dropped 6; count of bases not matched to a gene: 5. In germline, CDR1 is KGHDR, CDR2 SFDVKD.

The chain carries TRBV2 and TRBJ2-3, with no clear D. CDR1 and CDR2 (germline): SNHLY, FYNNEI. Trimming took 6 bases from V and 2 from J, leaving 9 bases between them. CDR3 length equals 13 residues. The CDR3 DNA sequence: TGTGCCAGCAGCGTGGGCTTCACAGATACGCAGTATTTT. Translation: CASSVGFTDTQYF.

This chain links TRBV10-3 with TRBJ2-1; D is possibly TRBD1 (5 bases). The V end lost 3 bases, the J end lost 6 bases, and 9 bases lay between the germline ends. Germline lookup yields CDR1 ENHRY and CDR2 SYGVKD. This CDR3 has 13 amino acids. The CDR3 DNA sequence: TGTGCCATCAGTGAAGGCAGGGCCAATGAGCAGTTCTTC. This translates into CAISEGRANEQFF.

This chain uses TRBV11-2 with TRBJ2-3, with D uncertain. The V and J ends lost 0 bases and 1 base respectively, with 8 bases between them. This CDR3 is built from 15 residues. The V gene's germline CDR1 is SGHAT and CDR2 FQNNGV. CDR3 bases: TGTGCCAGCAGCTTAGATCGAACGGGCACAGATACGCAGTATTTT. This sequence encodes CASSLDRTGTDTQYF. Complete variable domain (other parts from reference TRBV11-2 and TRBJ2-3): EAGVAQSPRYKIIEKRQSVAFWCNPISGHATLYWYQQILGQGPKLLIQFQNNGVVDDSQLPKDRFSAERLKGVDSTLKIQPAKLEDSAVYLCASSLDRTGTDTQYFGPGTRLTVL.

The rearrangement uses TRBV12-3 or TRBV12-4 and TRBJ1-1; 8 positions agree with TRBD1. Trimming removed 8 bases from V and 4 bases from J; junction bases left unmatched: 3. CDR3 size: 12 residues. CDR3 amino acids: CASDRGGTEAFF. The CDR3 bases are TGTGCCAGCGACAGGGGCGGCACTGAAGCTTTCTTT.

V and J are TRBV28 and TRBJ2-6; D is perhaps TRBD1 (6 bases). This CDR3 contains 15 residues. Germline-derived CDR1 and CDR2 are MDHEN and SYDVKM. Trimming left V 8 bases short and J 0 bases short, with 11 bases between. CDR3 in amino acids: CASGTPSSGANVLTF. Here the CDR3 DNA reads TGTGCCAGCGGGACACCGAGCTCTGGGGCCAACGTCCTGACTTTC.

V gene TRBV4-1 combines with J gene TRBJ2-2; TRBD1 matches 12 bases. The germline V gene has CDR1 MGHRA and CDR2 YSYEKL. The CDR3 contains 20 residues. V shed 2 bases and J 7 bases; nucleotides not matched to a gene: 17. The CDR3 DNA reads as TGCGCCAGCAGCCAATACCCCCATGTCGTGGGACAGGGGGCAAACGGGGAGCTGTTTTTT. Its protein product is CASSQYPHVVGQGANGELFF.

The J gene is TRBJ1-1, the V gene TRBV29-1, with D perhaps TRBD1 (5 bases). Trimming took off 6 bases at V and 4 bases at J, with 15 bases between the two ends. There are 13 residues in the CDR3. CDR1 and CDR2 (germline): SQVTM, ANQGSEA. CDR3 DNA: TGCAGCGTGTTATCTTCGGGGGGCACTGAAGCTTTCTTT. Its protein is CSVLSSGGTEAFF. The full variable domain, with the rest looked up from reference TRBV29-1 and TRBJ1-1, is SAVISQKPSRDICQRGTSLTIQCQVDSQVTMMFWYRQQPGQSLTLIATANQGSEATYESGFVIDKFPISRPNLTFSTLTVSNMSPEDSSIYLCSVLSSGGTEAFFGQGTRLTVV.

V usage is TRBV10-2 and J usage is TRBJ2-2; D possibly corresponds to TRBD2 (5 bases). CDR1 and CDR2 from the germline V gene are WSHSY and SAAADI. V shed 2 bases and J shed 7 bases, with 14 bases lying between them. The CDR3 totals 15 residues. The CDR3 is CASSENAGVVGELFF. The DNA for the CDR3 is TGCGCCAGCAGTGAGAATGCCGGGGTGGTCGGGGAGCTGTTTTTT.

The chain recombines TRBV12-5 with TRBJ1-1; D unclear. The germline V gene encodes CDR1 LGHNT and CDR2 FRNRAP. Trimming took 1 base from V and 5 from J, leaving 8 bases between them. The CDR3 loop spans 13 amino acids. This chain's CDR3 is CASGLAPRTEAFF. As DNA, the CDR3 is TGTGCTAGTGGTTTGGCTCCTAGAACTGAAGCTTTCTTT.

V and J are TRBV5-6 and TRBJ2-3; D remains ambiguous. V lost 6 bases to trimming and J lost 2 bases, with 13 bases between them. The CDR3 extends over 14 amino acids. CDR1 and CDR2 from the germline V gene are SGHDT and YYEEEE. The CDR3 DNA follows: TGTGCCAGCACCCTGACTGGAATCACAGATACGCAGTATTTT. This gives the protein CASTLTGITDTQYF.

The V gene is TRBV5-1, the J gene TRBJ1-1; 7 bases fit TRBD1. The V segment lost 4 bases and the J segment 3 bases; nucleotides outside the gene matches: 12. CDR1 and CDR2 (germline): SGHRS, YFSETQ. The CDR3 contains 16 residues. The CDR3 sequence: CASSPRTGTGYTEAFF. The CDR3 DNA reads TGCGCCAGCAGCCCAAGGACAGGAACTGGATACACTGAAGCTTTCTTT.

This chain's CDR3 is CASSFWGRTPYEQYF. CDR3 nucleotides: TGTGCCAGCAGCTTCTGGGGGCGTACGCCCTACGAGCAGTACTTC. The V and J genes are TRBV5-4 and TRBJ2-7; tentative D call: TRBD1 (6 bases). V lost 2 bases, J lost 2 bases, and 14 bases lay in between. The CDR3 consists of 15 residues. Per germline, CDR1 SGHNT and CDR2 YYREEE (reference sequence).

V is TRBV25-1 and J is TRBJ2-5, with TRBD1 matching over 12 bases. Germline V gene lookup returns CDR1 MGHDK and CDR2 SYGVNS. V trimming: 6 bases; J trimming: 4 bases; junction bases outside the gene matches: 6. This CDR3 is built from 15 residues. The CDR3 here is CASSPGQGAAETQYF. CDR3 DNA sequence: TGTGCCAGCAGCCCGGGACAGGGGGCTGCAGAGACCCAGTACTTC.

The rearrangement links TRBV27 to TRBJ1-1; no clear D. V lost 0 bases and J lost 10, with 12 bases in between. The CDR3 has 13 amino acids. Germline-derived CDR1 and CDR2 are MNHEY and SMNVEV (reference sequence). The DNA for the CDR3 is TGTGCCAGCAGTTTATCACGGGGAAGGCGAGCTTTCTTT. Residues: CASSLSRGRRAFF.

DNA of the CDR3: TGTGCCAGCAGCTTGCGTGCCGGGACAGTATACTCTGGGGCCAACGTCCTGACTTTC. Encoded protein: CASSLRAGTVYSGANVLTF. The chain recombines TRBV5-5 with TRBJ2-6; 7 positions match TRBD1. This CDR3 region has 19 residues. V dropped 1 base and J dropped 0; count of bases not matched to a gene: 10. Germline CDR1 reads SGHKS; CDR2 reads YYEKEE (reference sequence). Filled out from reference TRBV5-5 and TRBJ2-6, the complete variable domain reads DAGVTQSPTHLIKTRGQQVTLRCSPISGHKSVSWYQQVLGQGPQFIFQYYEKEERGRGNFPDRFSARQFPNYSSELNVNALLLGDSALYLCASSLRAGTVYSGANVLTFGAGSRLTVL.

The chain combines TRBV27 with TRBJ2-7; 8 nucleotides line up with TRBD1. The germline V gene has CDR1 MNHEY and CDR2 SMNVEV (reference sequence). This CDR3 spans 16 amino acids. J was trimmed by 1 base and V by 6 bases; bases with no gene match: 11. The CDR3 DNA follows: TGTGCCAGCAGCAAATGGGGGACAGGCGTTTCCTACGAGCAGTACTTC. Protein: CASSKWGTGVSYEQYF.

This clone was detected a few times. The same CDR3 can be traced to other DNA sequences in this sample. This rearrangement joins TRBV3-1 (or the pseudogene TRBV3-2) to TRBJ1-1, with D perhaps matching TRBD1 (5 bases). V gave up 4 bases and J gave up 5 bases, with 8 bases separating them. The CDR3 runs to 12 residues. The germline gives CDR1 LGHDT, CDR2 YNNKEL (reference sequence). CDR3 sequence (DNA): TGTGCCAGCAGCCGGAGGGGAACTGAAGCTTTCTTT. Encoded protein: CASSRRGTEAFF.